This T cell receptor beta chain was profiled in a study of blood T cells in healthy people across ages. The authors ran a second PCR of about 6 to 12 cycles using a sample-barcoded 5' primer and a J-beta primer mix. TCRdb called the 5' RACE reads again in MiXCR, with one record for every CDR3 protein. The sample lists about 1.4 million distinct CDR3 sequences; around 59% were seen once. This CDR3 spans 17 amino acids. V lost 5 bases to trimming and J lost 2 bases; unmatched junction nucleotides: 14. Germline V gene sequence: CDR1 MGHDK, CDR2 SYGVNS. Total RNA, at least 6 micrograms per sample, came from PBMCs.

The origin of this receptor is a man younger than 35 in good health. Sequenced material: blood. The chain combines TRBV25-1 with TRBJ2-7, with TRBD1 matching 8 bases. The CDR3 here is CASSQPGTGLTTYEQYF. Here the CDR3 DNA reads TGTGCCAGCAGTCAACCCGGGACAGGCCTTACAACCTACGAGCAGTACTTC.